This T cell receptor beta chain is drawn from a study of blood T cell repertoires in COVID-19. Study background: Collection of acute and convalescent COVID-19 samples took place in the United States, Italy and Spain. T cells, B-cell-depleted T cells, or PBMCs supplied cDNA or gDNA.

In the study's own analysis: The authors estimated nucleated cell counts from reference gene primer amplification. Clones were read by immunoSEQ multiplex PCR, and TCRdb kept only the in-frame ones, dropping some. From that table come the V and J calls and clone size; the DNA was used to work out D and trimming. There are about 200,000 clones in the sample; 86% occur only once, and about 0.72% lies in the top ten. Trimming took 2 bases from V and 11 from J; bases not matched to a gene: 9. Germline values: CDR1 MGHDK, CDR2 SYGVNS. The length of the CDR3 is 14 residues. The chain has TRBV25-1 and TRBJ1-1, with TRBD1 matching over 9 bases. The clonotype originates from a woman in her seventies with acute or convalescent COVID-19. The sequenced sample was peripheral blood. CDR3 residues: CASSELGQGRMAFF. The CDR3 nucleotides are TGTGCCAGCAGTGAACTCGGACAGGGGCGTATGGCTTTCTTT.